This entry features one T cell receptor beta chain sequence. Its antigen remains unidentified. Trimming removed 4 bases at V and 3 bases at J, with 13 bases between. The CDR3 covers 15 residues. Germline V lookup: CDR1 LGHNA, CDR2 YSLEER. Produced via immunoSEQ multiplex PCR; TCRdb's table is partial and in-frame only. The repertoire consists of 30,000 to 35,000 clones, with 74% occurring once and the leading ten covering more than 12%. This sample was taken from a study of vaccination effects on CD4 cells after COVID-19. In the study overall: The second dose preceded post-vaccine samples by a median of 72 days.

Isolation of CD4+ T cells took place after 10 days of culture. Participants were vaccinated with two doses of either the BNT162b2 or mRNA-1273 vaccine. The input for sequencing was CD4+ T cells from PBMCs cultured without peptide, taken after COVID-19 vaccination. The chain has TRBV4-3 and TRBJ1-3; a possible D gene is TRBD1 (5 bases). This sequence originates from a human donor who received a COVID-19 vaccine. The CDR3 reads CASSPTGGVGNTIYF. The CDR3 region has the DNA TGCGCCAGCAGCCCAACAGGAGGGGTTGGAAACACCATATATTTT.